The rows below give T cell receptor beta chains drawn from one sample of a study of blood T cell repertoires in COVID-19. Only in-frame clones appear in the TCRdb table, and some are missing; sequencing was by immunoSEQ multiplex PCR. The data contain around 91,000 clones, around 85% of them singletons. Sequenced sample: peripheral blood. The origin of the receptors is a human donor in a cohort sampled during active COVID-19. The CDR3 runs from the conserved cysteine through the conserved F or W. The D gene is left open where the match is weak. A clone size is listed for some rows: how often the clone was seen (once, few, many), or a class if it is expanded.

D gene	V gene	CDR3 length	J gene	clone size	CDR3 DNA	CDR3 protein
TRBD2	TRBV19	14	TRBJ2-7	-	TGTGCCAGTAAGCGGGAAGTCGGCTCCTACGAGCAGTACTTC	CASKREVGSYEQYF
TRBD2	TRBV9	18	TRBJ2-1	once	TGTGCCAGCGGGCAACCACTCGAGGGGACTAGCAGGTTAAGGGAGCAGTTCTTC	CASGQPLEGTSRLREQFF
TRBD1	TRBV7-6	16	TRBJ2-1	-	TGTGCCAGCAGCTCAGACAGGGGGCCAAGTTACAATGAGCAGTTCTTC	CASSSDRGPSYNEQFF
TRBD1	TRBV27	16	TRBJ2-3	-	TGTGCCAGCAGTCCCTGGGACAGTTCTAGCACAGATACGCAGTATTTT	CASSPWDSSSTDTQYF
-	TRBV23-1	14	TRBJ2-5	-	TGCGCCAGCGGCCCAAGGGGAACCGAAGAGACCCAGTACTTC	CASGPRGTEETQYF
-	TRBV6-6	16	TRBJ2-7	once	TGTGCCAGCAGTACAATCAGGGGAAGTAGGGCCTACGAGCAGTACTTC	CASSTIRGSRAYEQYF
TRBD1	TRBV7-8	14	TRBJ1-1	-	TGTGCCAGCAGTCTGACAGGGCCTAACACTGAAGCTTTCTTT	CASSLTGPNTEAFF
TRBD1	TRBV4-1	14	TRBJ1-1	-	TGCGCCAGCAGCCAGTTTGGGCCGGGACAGGGGGCTTTCTTT	CASSQFGPGQGAFF
TRBD1	TRBV28	12	TRBJ2-7	-	TGTGCCAGCGGGACAGGGGGTGGCGAGCAGTACTTC	CASGTGGGEQYF
-	TRBV5-1	16	TRBJ2-3	once	TGCGCCAGCAGCCGGAGATCGCAGGGCCTCCCAGATACGCAGTATTTT	CASSRRSQGLPDTQYF
-	TRBV15	13	TRBJ2-7	-	TGTGCCACCAGCATACGCAGGGTCTACGAGCAGTACTTC	CATSIRRVYEQYF
TRBD2	TRBV5-4	15	TRBJ2-1	-	TGTGCCAGCAGCTTTAGCGGGAGCATTCGGAATGAGCAGTTCTTC	CASSFSGSIRNEQFF
-	TRBV11-2	18	TRBJ2-2	few	TGTGCCAGCAGCTTAGTCGGGGGTCAGGGCCGGAACACCGGGGAGCTGTTTTTT	CASSLVGGQGRNTGELFF
-	TRBV29-1	12	TRBJ1-2	-	TGCAGCGTATGGGGTGGGGGGTATGGCTACACCTTC	CSVWGGGYGYTF
-	TRBV10-3	12	TRBJ2-7	-	TGTGCCATCAGTCCACGGGACTACGAGCAGTACTTC	CAISPRDYEQYF
TRBD1	TRBV24-1	13	TRBJ1-5	-	TGTGCCACCCAGGGGGACGGCAATCAGCCCCAGCATTTT	CATQGDGNQPQHF
TRBD1	TRBV28	14	TRBJ1-5	-	TGTGCCAGCAGGGGGACAGGGAGCAGTCAGCCCCAGCATTTT	CASRGTGSSQPQHF
-	TRBV7-9	16	TRBJ2-3	-	TGTGCCAGCAGCCCCTTGGCCGGGACTCCCGGGGATACGCAGTATTTT	CASSPLAGTPGDTQYF
TRBD1	TRBV29-1	14	TRBJ2-3	-	TGCAGCGCAGGACAGGCATCTAGCACAGATACGCAGTATTTT	CSAGQASSTDTQYF
TRBD1	TRBV7-9	16	TRBJ2-7	-	TGTGCCAGCAGCCTACACCCCGGGACAGGGTCCTACGAGCAGTACTTC	CASSLHPGTGSYEQYF
TRBD1	TRBV7-2	15	TRBJ2-7	-	TGTGCCAGCAGCTTAGGGACAGGGTCCTCCTACGAGCAGTACTTC	CASSLGTGSSYEQYF
TRBD1	TRBV11-1	15	TRBJ2-5	-	TGTGCCAGCAGCCCGACATCGGACAGGGAAGAGACCCAGTACTTC	CASSPTSDREETQYF
TRBD2	TRBV27	17	TRBJ2-2	-	TGTGCCAGCAGTTTATTTGACCGGGAGGGATACACCGGGGAGCTGTTTTTT	CASSLFDREGYTGELFF
TRBD2	TRBV7-9	16	TRBJ2-1	-	TGTGCCAGCAGCTTAACCGGGACTAGCGGCCACAATGAGCAGTTCTTC	CASSLTGTSGHNEQFF
TRBD2	TRBV28	15	TRBJ2-7	-	TGTGCCAGCAGTCTCTCGACTAGCGTAACCTACGAGCAGTACTTC	CASSLSTSVTYEQYF
TRBD1	TRBV2	14	TRBJ2-2	once	TGTGCCAGCAGAAGGACAGGGGAAGCCGGGGAGCTGTTTTTT	CASRRTGEAGELFF
TRBD2	TRBV4-1	13	TRBJ2-3	-	TGCGCCAGCAGCCAAGCGGGACTAGTCGCGCAGTATTTT	CASSQAGLVAQYF
TRBD1	TRBV2	12	TRBJ1-6	-	TGTGCCAGACAGGGGGCAAATTCACCCCTCCACTTT	CARQGANSPLHF
-	TRBV4-3	17	TRBJ2-7	once	TGCGCCAGCAGCCAAGCCCCACAGGGACCTATGTTCTACGAGCAGTACTTC	CASSQAPQGPMFYEQYF
TRBD1	TRBV6-5	15	TRBJ1-5	-	TGTGCCAGCAGCCTTCAGACAGGGGTAAATCAGCCCCAGCATTTT	CASSLQTGVNQPQHF
-	TRBV18	14	TRBJ1-6	once	TGTGCCAGCTCATCAGAGGCAGGGGATTCACCCCTCCACTTT	CASSSEAGDSPLHF
-	TRBV2	12	TRBJ2-7	-	TGTGCCAGCAGTCCCAACTCCTACGAGCAGTACTTC	CASSPNSYEQYF
TRBD1	TRBV10-3	13	TRBJ1-2	-	TGTGCCATCAGGGACAGGGAGGAGGATGGCTACACCTTC	CAIRDREEDGYTF
-	TRBV5-1	16	TRBJ2-2	-	TGCGCCAGCAGCTTGGCGGTTCCGGGAGTTACCGGGGAGCTGTTTTTT	CASSLAVPGVTGELFF
TRBD2	TRBV28	15	TRBJ2-7	-	TGTGCCAGCAGTTCGGAGCGGGAGTTACTCGACGAGCAGTACTTC	CASSSERELLDEQYF
TRBD2	TRBV7-2	15	TRBJ2-7	-	TGTGCCAGCAGCGCCCGACTAGCGGGAGAGGACGAGCAGTACTTC	CASSARLAGEDEQYF
-	TRBV4-3	17	TRBJ1-1	-	TGCGCCAGCAGCCAAGACCCCCAGGGCCCCTTGGTCACTGAAGCTTTCTTT	CASSQDPQGPLVTEAFF
TRBD1	TRBV6-5	14	TRBJ2-7	-	TGTGCCAGCAAACTACAGGGGGCGGCTTTCGAGCAGTACTTC	CASKLQGAAFEQYF
-	TRBV12-3/TRBV12-4	13	TRBJ1-2	-	TGTGCCAGCAGTTTACAGGGTCACTATGGCTACACCTTC	CASSLQGHYGYTF
TRBD1	TRBV10-3	13	TRBJ1-2	-	TGTGCCATCAGGATACGACAGGGTGAAGGCTACACCTTC	CAIRIRQGEGYTF
-	TRBV13	14	TRBJ2-1	-	TGTGCCAGCAACGCCGGGACTTTCTACAATGAGCAGTTCTTC	CASNAGTFYNEQFF
TRBD1	TRBV6-6	15	TRBJ2-3	-	TGTGCCAGCAGTTACTCCCGGGACAGGGGGCTCGAGCAGTATTTT	CASSYSRDRGLEQYF
-	TRBV6-6	12	TRBJ2-7	-	TGTGCCAGCAGTTACCGCAGGGACGAGCAGTACTTC	CASSYRRDEQYF
-	TRBV2	13	TRBJ1-1	-	TGTGCCAATTCACAGGGAAGAGGCACTGAAGCTTTCTTT	CANSQGRGTEAFF
-	TRBV3-1/TRBV3-2	15	TRBJ2-2	-	TGTGCCAGCAGCCAAAATCTAGCGAGCGGCGGGGAGCTGTTTTTT	CASSQNLASGGELFF
TRBD1	TRBV19	14	TRBJ1-2	-	TGTGCCAGTACCGCCGTCGACAGGGACTATGGCTACACCTTC	CASTAVDRDYGYTF
-	TRBV7-8	13	TRBJ1-2	-	TGTGCCAGCAGCCCCAGGACAGCTAATGGCTACACCTTC	CASSPRTANGYTF
TRBD2	TRBV5-4	16	TRBJ2-7	-	TGTGCCAGCAGCTCCAGCCTAGCGGGAGTATCCTACGAGCAGTACTTC	CASSSSLAGVSYEQYF
-	TRBV30	15	TRBJ1-2	-	TGTGCCTGGGGACGGGAGGGGTTTTCTAGGTATGGCTACACCTTC	CAWGREGFSRYGYTF
-	TRBV4-3	15	TRBJ1-1	-	TGCGCCAGCAGCCAAGATAGACAGGTTAACACTGAAGCTTTCTTT	CASSQDRQVNTEAFF
-	TRBV7-9	13	TRBJ1-3	-	TGTGCAGGGGCGGAGAGCTCTGGAAACACCATATATTTT	CAGAESSGNTIYF